Listed here are 32 T cell receptor beta chains from one sample, sequenced in a study of cytomegalovirus exposure and HLA in healthy donors. 60 Vbeta and 13 Jbeta primers were used in PCR. Clones were read by immunoSEQ multiplex PCR, and TCRdb kept only the in-frame ones, dropping some. The sample records about 94,000 clones, about 76% being singletons. Material for sequencing was PBMCs. The source is a man aged 40-55 years in good health and CMV-seropositive.

This chain joins TRBV13 and TRBJ2-7; D is unclear. V was trimmed by 2 bases and J by 6 bases, leaving 8 bases between them. Germline V CDR1 and CDR2: PRHDT, FYEKMQ (reference sequence). The CDR3 has 12 residues. CDR3 loop: CASSLKGVEQYF. CDR3 sequence (DNA): TGTGCCAGCAGCTTAAAAGGAGTCGAGCAGTACTTC.

The CDR3 DNA reads TGTGCCAGCACCGGAGGTAGGGCCCGGATGAACACTGAAGCTTTCTTT. Encoded protein: CASTGGRARMNTEAFF. V usage is TRBV2 and J usage is TRBJ1-1; D is unclear. V was pared by 7 bases and J by 0 bases, with 18 bases between. The CDR3 runs to 16 residues. The germline V gene has CDR1 SNHLY and CDR2 FYNNEI.

The J gene is TRBJ2-1, the V gene TRBV28; TRBD1 matches at 9 bases. Germline values: CDR1 MDHEN, CDR2 SYDVKM. Trimming cost V 4 bases and J 4 bases; bases outside gene matches: 8. The CDR3 has 16 residues. As DNA, the CDR3 is TGTGCCAGCAGTTCCTACGACAGGGGGTCGTACAATGAGCAGTTCTTC. As protein: CASSSYDRGSYNEQFF.

The chain has TRBV13 and TRBJ2-5; D is possibly TRBD2 (6 bases). Germline V gives CDR1 PRHDT, CDR2 FYEKMQ (reference sequence). The CDR3 length is 15 residues. Between the trimmed V and J ends, which lost 6 bases and 4 bases, there was a span of 18 bases. The CDR3 loop is CASSPGPMGGETQYF. The DNA of the CDR3 is TGTGCCAGCAGTCCCGGACCTATGGGGGGAGAGACCCAGTACTTC.

A few counts support this clone. The genes are TRBV9 and TRBJ2-5; 10 bases are shared with TRBD2. CDR1 is SGDLS and CDR2 is YYNGEE in the germline V gene. The CDR3 totals 16 residues. The V segment lost 3 bases and the J segment 3 bases; nucleotides outside the gene matches: 8. CDR3 in amino acids: CASSALTGLAEETQYF. In DNA, the CDR3 is TGTGCCAGCAGCGCGCTTACAGGACTAGCGGAAGAGACCCAGTACTTC.

The chain combines TRBV27 with TRBJ2-5; a weak D match, TRBD1 (5 bases). The CDR3 has 13 amino acids. The germline V gene has CDR1 MNHEY and CDR2 SMNVEV (reference sequence). V was clipped by 0 bases and J by 3 bases, with 5 bases between them. The CDR3 sequence: CASSLSREETQYF. The CDR3 DNA reads TGTGCCAGCAGTTTATCCAGGGAAGAGACCCAGTACTTC.

The chain couples TRBV7-8 to TRBJ2-1; 7 bases fit TRBD1. The trim removed 1 base at V and 0 bases at J, leaving 6 bases unmatched. This CDR3 has 17 residues. Per germline, CDR1 SGHVS and CDR2 FQNEAQ. The CDR3 DNA reads TGTGCCAGCAGCTTAGGGACGACAGGGAGCTCCTACAATGAGCAGTTCTTC. It specifies CASSLGTTGSSYNEQFF.

The rearrangement uses TRBV18 and TRBJ2-7, with 8 bases identical to TRBD1. The CDR3 sequence is 14 residues long. Per the germline V gene, CDR1 is KGHSH and CDR2 is LQKENI. J gave up 3 bases and V 3 bases, and 4 bases lay outside the gene matches. CDR3 sequence (DNA): TGTGCCAGCTCACCTACGACAGGGGACTACGAGCAGTACTTC. Amino acids: CASSPTTGDYEQYF.

The CDR3 here is CASIAVTSGSTGELFF. CDR3 sequence (DNA): TGTGCCAGCATCGCAGTGACTAGCGGGAGTACCGGGGAGCTGTTTTTT. This chain connects TRBV5-4 to TRBJ2-2; 12 bases are a match to TRBD2. CDR3 length: 16 amino acids. V lost 6 bases to trimming and J lost 5 bases; unmatched junction nucleotides: 8. CDR1 is SGHNT, CDR2 YYREEE, per germline (reference sequence). Full variable domain (outside the CDR3, taken from reference TRBV5-4 and TRBJ2-2): ETGVTQSPTHLIKTRGQQVTLRCSSQSGHNTVSWYQQALGQGPQFIFQYYREEENGRGNFPPRFSGLQFPNYSSELNVNALELDDSALYLCASIAVTSGSTGELFFGEGSRLTVL.

V usage is TRBV5-6 and J usage is TRBJ2-5; 12 positions agree with TRBD2. The CDR3 has 16 amino acids. The ends lost 4 bases at V and 4 bases at J; junction bases unmatched: 8. Germline assignment: CDR1 SGHDT and CDR2 YYEEEE. DNA for the CDR3: TGTGCCAGCAGCCAGCGACTAGCGGGGGTAATAGAGACCCAGTACTTC. It specifies CASSQRLAGVIETQYF. Drawing the rest from reference TRBV5-6 and TRBJ2-5, the complete variable domain is DAGVTQSPTHLIKTRGQQVTLRCSPKSGHDTVSWYQQALGQGPQFIFQYYEEEERQRGNFPDRFSGHQFPNYSSELNVNALLLGDSALYLCASSQRLAGVIETQYFGPGTRLLVL.

This clone is termed medium-sized. The chain carries TRBV5-6 and TRBJ2-1, with 7 bases matching TRBD2. The trim removed 0 bases at V and 7 bases at J, leaving 10 bases unmatched. The CDR3 is 16 amino acids. Germline CDR1 reads SGHDT; CDR2 reads YYEEEE. The CDR3 loop reads CASSLDGGRGRNEQFF. DNA of the CDR3: TGTGCCAGCAGCTTGGACGGCGGGAGAGGTAGAAATGAGCAGTTCTTC.

The gene calls are TRBV6-5 and TRBJ1-2; D not certain. Germline V gives CDR1 MNHEY, CDR2 SVGAGI. V shed 0 bases and J shed 1 base, with 12 bases lying between them. This CDR3 has 16 amino acids. The CDR3 coding sequence is TGTGCCAGCAGTTACTCTCGCCAGGAAAATAACTATGGCTACACCTTC. It translates to CASSYSRQENNYGYTF.

This clone was counted a few times. The genes are TRBV28 and TRBJ2-3; TRBD2 aligns across 12 bases. The CDR3 is 14 residues long. J lost 7 bases, V lost 10 bases, and 9 bases had no gene match. Germline CDR1 and CDR2: MDHEN and SYDVKM. CDR3 DNA: TGTGCCATCAAAGAGACTAGCGGGAGTCATACGCAGTATTTT. As protein: CAIKETSGSHTQYF.

For the CDR3, the DNA is TGTGCCAGCAGCTTAGATGGGGGAGGTTCCCAGCATTTT. This sequence encodes CASSLDGGGSQHF. The chain carries TRBV11-2 and TRBJ1-5; TRBD1 might be the D (5 bases). Germline values: CDR1 SGHAT, CDR2 FQNNGV. V lost 0 bases and J 11 bases, leaving 11 bases between the germline ends. The CDR3 loop spans 13 amino acids.

J is TRBJ1-6 and V is TRBV5-1, with D possibly matching TRBD1 (6 bases). V dropped 2 bases and J dropped 7 bases, with 13 bases sitting between them. Germline CDR1 and CDR2: SGHRS and YFSETQ. This CDR3 has 15 amino acids. In DNA, the CDR3 is TGCGCCAGCAGCTTTCAGGGGAAGGGCAATTCACCCCTCCACTTT. Protein: CASSFQGKGNSPLHF.

J is TRBJ2-7 and V is TRBV5-1; D remains ambiguous. The germline gives CDR1 SGHRS, CDR2 YFSETQ. Deletions cut 0 bases from V and 3 bases from J, with 10 bases between. CDR3 length equals 14 residues. CDR3 loop: CASSLAPGLYEQYF. The CDR3 nucleotides are TGCGCCAGCAGCTTGGCGCCGGGTCTCTACGAGCAGTACTTC.

V is TRBV10-1 and J is TRBJ2-1, with 11 bases matching TRBD2. Unmatched junction bases numbered 7, after V lost 2 bases and J lost 7 bases. The CDR3 loop spans 16 amino acids. Germline V lookup: CDR1 WNHNN, CDR2 SYGVQD (reference sequence). Here the CDR3 reads CASSEHLAGGPNEQFF. In DNA, the CDR3 is TGCGCCAGCAGTGAGCATTTAGCGGGAGGGCCGAATGAGCAGTTCTTC.

V usage is TRBV9 and J usage is TRBJ2-5; TRBD1 might be the D (7 bases). CDR3 length: 17 residues. CDR1 and CDR2 from the germline V gene are SGDLS and YYNGEE. The ends were cut back, 4 bases at V and 2 bases at J, with 21 bases in the middle. For the CDR3, the DNA is TGTGCCAGCAGCCCTCAGGGGGTGTGGAGCGGGCAAGAGACCCAGTACTTC. It translates to CASSPQGVWSGQETQYF.

This clone was detected once. The chain employs TRBV19 and TRBJ2-2, with no clear D. V lost 7 bases and J 6 bases, leaving 9 bases between the germline ends. The length of the CDR3 is 12 residues. Germline CDR1 reads LNHDA; CDR2 reads SQIVND (reference sequence). The CDR3 sequence: CASIHWSGELFF. CDR3 nucleotide sequence: TGTGCCAGTATCCACTGGTCCGGGGAGCTGTTTTTT.

The J gene is TRBJ1-3, the V gene TRBV19; 7 positions match TRBD1. This CDR3 contains 13 residues. CDR1 is LNHDA and CDR2 is SQIVND in the germline V gene (reference sequence). With V trimmed by 5 bases and J by 12 bases, 10 bases remained unmatched. The CDR3 DNA sequence: TGTGCCAGTAGTTTCGGGCAGGGGGATGGCATATATTTT. Translated, it gives CASSFGQGDGIYF. Drawing the rest from reference TRBV19 and TRBJ1-3, the complete variable domain is DGGITQSPKYLFRKEGQNVTLSCEQNLNHDAMYWYRQDPGQGLRLIYYSQIVNDFQKGDIAEGYSVSREKKESFPLTVTSAQKNPTAFYLCASSFGQGDGIYFGEGSWLTVV.

The chain joins TRBV5-1 to TRBJ2-3; TRBD2 might be the D (5 bases). Deletions cut 4 bases from V and 0 bases from J, with 9 bases between. Germline assignment: CDR1 SGHRS and CDR2 YFSETQ. The CDR3 runs to 14 residues. The CDR3 DNA reads TGCGCCAGCAGCCCCGCGGGCAGCACAGATACGCAGTATTTT. Its protein is CASSPAGSTDTQYF.

The chain combines TRBV7-2 with TRBJ2-5; D is unresolved. The V gene lost 3 bases and the J gene lost 6 bases, with 11 bases spanning the gap. CDR1 is SGHTA, CDR2 FQGNSA, per germline. The CDR3 extends over 13 amino acids. CDR3: CASSFIQSKTQYF. As DNA, the CDR3 is TGTGCCAGCAGCTTTATCCAGTCAAAGACCCAGTACTTC. The complete variable domain, with remaining parts taken from reference TRBV7-2 and TRBJ2-5, reads GAGVSQSPSNKVTEKGKDVELRCDPISGHTALYWYRQSLGQGLEFLIYFQGNSAPDKSGLPSDRFSAERTGGSVSTLTIQRTQQEDSAVYLCASSFIQSKTQYFGPGTRLLVL.

The V call is TRBV6-5, the J call TRBJ2-1, with a possible D match to TRBD1 (6 bases). This CDR3 region has 14 residues. Germline-derived CDR1 and CDR2 are MNHEY and SVGAGI. Trimming left V 8 bases short and J 4 bases short, with 15 bases between. The CDR3 DNA reads TGTGCCAGCGCTACAGGGCTAGGTTACAATGAGCAGTTCTTC. Its protein is CASATGLGYNEQFF.

This clone was counted only a few times. The junction does not match germline at one end; this may be a read error. The V gene is TRBV7-9, the J gene TRBJ2-7; TRBD1 agrees at 8 bases. Per germline, CDR1 SEHNR and CDR2 FQNEAQ (reference sequence). The CDR3 is 12 residues long. CDR3 nucleotide sequence: TGTTCCAGCAGCTTGCAGGGGGCCGAGCAGTACTTC. Translation gives CSSSLQGAEQYF.

V and J are TRBV5-4 and TRBJ2-3; possibly TRBD2 for D (5 bases). This CDR3 has 12 amino acids. The germline CDR1 and CDR2 sequences are SGHNT and YYREEE (reference sequence). V was shortened by 4 bases and J by 6 bases, with 9 bases between the two germline ends. The CDR3 is CASSEGGDTQYF. CDR3 bases: TGTGCCAGCAGCGAGGGTGGGGATACGCAGTATTTT.

V gene TRBV11-3 combines with J gene TRBJ1-1; D unclear. CDR3 length equals 13 residues. Looked up from germline, CDR1 is SGHNT and CDR2 is YENEEA. V gave up 2 bases and J gave up 11 bases, with 15 bases separating them. CDR3 DNA: TGTGCCAGCAGCTTAACCCCGGGAGGGCTGGCTTTCTTT. Translating gives CASSLTPGGLAFF. The full variable domain, with the rest looked up from reference TRBV11-3 and TRBJ1-1, is EAGVVQSPRYKIIEKKQPVAFWCNPISGHNTLYWYLQNLGQGPELLIRYENEEAVDDSQLPKDRFSAERLKGVDSTLKIQPAELGDSAVYLCASSLTPGGLAFFGQGTRLTVV.

The chain couples TRBV7-8 to TRBJ2-7; 8 bases line up with TRBD1. J was trimmed by 0 bases and V by 5 bases; bases with no gene match: 6. The CDR3 totals 15 residues. Germline V CDR1 and CDR2: SGHVS, FQNEAQ. In DNA form, the CDR3 reads TGTGCCAGCAGCCCCCGGGACAGGAACTCCTACGAGCAGTACTTC. Translating it yields CASSPRDRNSYEQYF.

J is TRBJ1-2 and V is TRBV28; tentative D call: TRBD1 (6 bases). V was clipped by 7 bases and J by 8 bases, with 17 bases between them. The germline CDR1 and CDR2 sequences are MDHEN and SYDVKM. The CDR3 runs 13 residues. DNA for the CDR3: TGTGCCAGCACCAACAGGGTGTCAGTAGGCTACACCTTC. It codes for CASTNRVSVGYTF.

J is TRBJ1-2 and V is TRBV11-2; D remains ambiguous. V was shortened by 5 bases and J by 13 bases, with 20 bases between the two germline ends. The germline CDR1 and CDR2 sequences are SGHAT and FQNNGV. The CDR3 sequence is 13 residues long. The CDR3 sequence is CASSPRSQSLPTF. CDR3 sequence (DNA): TGTGCCAGCAGCCCCAGGTCCCAGAGCCTCCCCACCTTC. The full variable domain, completed using reference TRBV11-2 and TRBJ1-2, is EAGVAQSPRYKIIEKRQSVAFWCNPISGHATLYWYQQILGQGPKLLIQFQNNGVVDDSQLPKDRFSAERLKGVDSTLKIQPAKLEDSAVYLCASSPRSQSLPTFGSGTRLTVV.

This clone appeared a few times. The gene calls are TRBV4-1 and TRBJ1-5; D ambiguous. The V and J ends lost 4 bases and 5 bases respectively, with 15 bases between them. The CDR3 extends over 15 amino acids. Germline V gene sequence: CDR1 MGHRA, CDR2 YSYEKL. The CDR3 loop reads CASSLSPDGDQPQHF. The CDR3 nucleotides are TGCGCCAGCAGCCTATCTCCCGACGGGGATCAGCCCCAGCATTTT.

The chain is built from TRBV4-3 and TRBJ2-3; 10 bases are a match to TRBD1. The CDR3 has 17 residues. The V gene's germline CDR1 is LGHNA and CDR2 YSLEER. V trimming: 1 base; J trimming: 2 bases; junction bases outside the gene matches: 6. CDR3: CASSQVTGTGDTDTQYF. CDR3 DNA: TGCGCCAGCAGCCAAGTCACCGGGACAGGGGACACAGATACGCAGTATTTT.

This clone is a singleton in its sample. The chain carries TRBV19 and TRBJ1-5; D is uncertain. Germline V gives CDR1 LNHDA, CDR2 SQIVND (reference sequence). The CDR3 is made up of 12 amino acids. V lost 6 bases and J lost 8, with 11 bases in between. CDR3 DNA: TGTGCCAGTAGCGTCAGTCGGGAGCCCCAGCATTTT. It specifies CASSVSREPQHF. The full variable domain, in which reference TRBV19 and TRBJ1-5 provide the parts outside the CDR3, is DGGITQSPKYLFRKEGQNVTLSCEQNLNHDAMYWYRQDPGQGLRLIYYSQIVNDFQKGDIAEGYSVSREKKESFPLTVTSAQKNPTAFYLCASSVSREPQHFGDGTRLSIL.